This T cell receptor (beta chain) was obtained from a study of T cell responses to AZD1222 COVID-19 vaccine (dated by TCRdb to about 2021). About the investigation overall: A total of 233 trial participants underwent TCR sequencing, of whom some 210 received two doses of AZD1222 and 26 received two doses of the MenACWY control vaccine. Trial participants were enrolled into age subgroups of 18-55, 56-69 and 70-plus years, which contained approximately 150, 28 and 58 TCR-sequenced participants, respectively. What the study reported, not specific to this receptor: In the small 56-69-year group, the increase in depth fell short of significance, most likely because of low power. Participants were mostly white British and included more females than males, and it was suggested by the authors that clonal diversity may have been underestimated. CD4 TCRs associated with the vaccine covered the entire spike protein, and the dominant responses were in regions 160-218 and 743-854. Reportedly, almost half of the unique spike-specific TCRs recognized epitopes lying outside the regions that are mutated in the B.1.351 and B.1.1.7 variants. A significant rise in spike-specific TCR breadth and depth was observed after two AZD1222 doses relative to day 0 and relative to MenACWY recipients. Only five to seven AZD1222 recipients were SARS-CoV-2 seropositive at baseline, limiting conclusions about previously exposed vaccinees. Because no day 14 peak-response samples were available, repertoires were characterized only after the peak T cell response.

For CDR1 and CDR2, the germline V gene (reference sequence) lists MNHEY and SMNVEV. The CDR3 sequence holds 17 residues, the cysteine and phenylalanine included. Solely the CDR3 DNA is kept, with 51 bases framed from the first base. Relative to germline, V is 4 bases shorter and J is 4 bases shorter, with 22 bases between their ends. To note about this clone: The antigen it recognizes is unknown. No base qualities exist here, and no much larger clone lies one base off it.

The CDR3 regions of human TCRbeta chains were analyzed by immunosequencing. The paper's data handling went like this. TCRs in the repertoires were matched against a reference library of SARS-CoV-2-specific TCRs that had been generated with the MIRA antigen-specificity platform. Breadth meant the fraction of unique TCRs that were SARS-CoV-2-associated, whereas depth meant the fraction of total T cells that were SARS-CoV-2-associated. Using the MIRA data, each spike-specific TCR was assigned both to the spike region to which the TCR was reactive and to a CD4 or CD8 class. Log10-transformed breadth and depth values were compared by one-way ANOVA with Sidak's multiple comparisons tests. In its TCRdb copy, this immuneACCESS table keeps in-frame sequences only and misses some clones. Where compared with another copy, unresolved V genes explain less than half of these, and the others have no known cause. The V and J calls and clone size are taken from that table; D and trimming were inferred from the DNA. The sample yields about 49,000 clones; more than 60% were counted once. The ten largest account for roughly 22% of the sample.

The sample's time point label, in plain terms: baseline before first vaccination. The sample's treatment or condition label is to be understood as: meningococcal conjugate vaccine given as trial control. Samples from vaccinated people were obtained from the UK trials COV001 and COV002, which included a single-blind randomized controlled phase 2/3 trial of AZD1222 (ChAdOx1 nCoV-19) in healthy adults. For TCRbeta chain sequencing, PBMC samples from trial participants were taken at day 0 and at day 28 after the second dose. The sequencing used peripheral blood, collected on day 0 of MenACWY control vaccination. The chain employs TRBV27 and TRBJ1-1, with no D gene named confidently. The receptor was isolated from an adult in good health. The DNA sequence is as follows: TGTGCCAGCAGTTCCTCCCCTGAATCCCGCCTGTCCACTGAAGCTTTCTTT. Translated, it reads CASSSSPESRLSTEAFF.